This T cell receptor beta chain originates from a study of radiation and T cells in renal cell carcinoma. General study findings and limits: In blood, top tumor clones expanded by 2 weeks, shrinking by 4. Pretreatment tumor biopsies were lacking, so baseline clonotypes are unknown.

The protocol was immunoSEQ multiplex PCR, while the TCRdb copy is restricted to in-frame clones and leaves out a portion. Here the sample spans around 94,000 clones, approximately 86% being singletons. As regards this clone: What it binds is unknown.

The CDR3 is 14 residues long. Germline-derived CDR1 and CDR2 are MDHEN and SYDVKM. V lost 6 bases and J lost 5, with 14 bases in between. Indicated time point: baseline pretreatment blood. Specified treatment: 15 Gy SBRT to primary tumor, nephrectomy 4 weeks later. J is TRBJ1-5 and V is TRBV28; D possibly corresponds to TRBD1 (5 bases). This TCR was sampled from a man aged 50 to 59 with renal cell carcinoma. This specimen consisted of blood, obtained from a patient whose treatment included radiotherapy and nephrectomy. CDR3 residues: CASSHGQGDQPQHF. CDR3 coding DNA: TGTGCCAGCAGCCACGGACAAGGCGATCAGCCCCAGCATTTT.